This entry is about one T cell receptor beta chain. Antigen specificity is unknown. This record belongs to a study of OX40 agonist ivuxolimab in advanced cancers. Study overall: Six ivuxolimab dose levels, 0.01 to 10 mg/kg, were given intravenously every 2 weeks. Cohort: approximately 83% men, mean age roughly 60, aged about 20 to 85.

Profiled with immunoSEQ multiplex PCR; TCRdb holds only in-frame clones, not every one. The repertoire holds 90,000 to 95,000 clones, with 87% as singletons. The germline gives CDR1 MDHEN, CDR2 SYDVKM. Between the trimmed V and J ends, which lost 7 bases and 3 bases, there was a span of 13 bases. The CDR3 is 15 amino acids. Notes on the study in general: Both blood CD4+ and CD8+ T cells showed clonal growth by week 6 at 0.1 to 3.0 mg/kg. In the 0.1-3.0 mg/kg groups, partial responders showed among the lowest expansion.

This clonotype was sampled from an adult with an advanced solid tumor such as melanoma, head and neck, liver or kidney cancer. V gene TRBV28 combines with J gene TRBJ1-6; no firm D call. The sample here was CD4+ or CD8+ T cells sorted from blood, taken in a trial of the OX40 agonist ivuxolimab. The CDR3 sequence: CASIPMRGYNSPLHF. For the CDR3, the DNA is TGTGCCAGCATCCCGATGAGAGGCTATAATTCACCCCTCCACTTT.